These T cell receptor beta chains were read from a single sample in a study of blood T cell repertoires in COVID-19. The assay was immunoSEQ multiplex PCR, and TCRdb's table has in-frame clones only and misses some. The data hold 95,000 to 150,000 clones, with more than 80% observed a single time. Sequencing input: peripheral blood. All receptors derive from a man aged 40-49 years with acute or convalescent COVID-19. CDR3s include the opening cysteine and the closing phenylalanine or tryptophan. A D gene is named only where the DNA matches it firmly. Clone size is not always given. Where it is, it says once, few, many or a class for expanded clones.

j_call d_call v_call clone_size cdr3_nt cdr3_aa
TRBJ2-2 . TRBV21-1 . TGTGCCAGCCCTTTGAACAGGGAATCCCCCTCGAACACCGGGGAGCTGTTTTTT CASPLNRESPSNTGELFF
TRBJ1-2 TRBD1 TRBV19 . TGTGCCAGTAGCCCTATGGGGACAGGGACTAACTATGGCTACACCTTC CASSPMGTGTNYGYTF
TRBJ2-1 TRBD2 TRBV4-2 . TGTGCCAGCAGCCAAGATCGGGCTAGCGGAGCTGGCTACAATGAGCAGTTCTTC CASSQDRASGAGYNEQFF
TRBJ2-2 TRBD2 TRBV4-2 . TGTGCCAGCAGCCGATCGGTGGGACTAGGCACCGGGGAGCTGTTTTTT CASSRSVGLGTGELFF
TRBJ1-2 TRBD1 TRBV12-5 . TGTGCTAGTGGTTTGGGGGGGACAGGGGTTAACTATGGCTACACCTTC CASGLGGTGVNYGYTF
TRBJ1-1 . TRBV18 . TGTGCCAGCTCACGCCTGGGGACAAAGAACACTGAAGCTTTCTTT CASSRLGTKNTEAFF
TRBJ1-2 . TRBV9 once TGTGCCAGCAGCGGGGCGGGAAACTATGGCTACACCTTC CASSGAGNYGYTF
TRBJ1-5 TRBD1 TRBV27 . TGTGCCAGCAGTTTCCCGGGACAGAGCAATCAGCCCCAGCATTTT CASSFPGQSNQPQHF
TRBJ2-2 TRBD2 TRBV30 . TGTGCCTGGAGGGTAGCGGGGGGTTCCGGGGAGCTGTTTTTT CAWRVAGGSGELFF
TRBJ1-1 . TRBV4-3 . TGCGCCAGCAGCCAAGTAGGGGGAACTGAAGCTTTCTTT CASSQVGGTEAFF
TRBJ2-5 TRBD1 TRBV19 . TGTGCCAGTAGTAGCGGGACAGGGTTAGTGACCCAGTACTTC CASSSGTGLVTQYF
TRBJ2-5 TRBD1 TRBV7-8 . TGTGCCAGCAGCCGTACCAGACAGGGTCGTAGGGAGACCCAGTACTTC CASSRTRQGRRETQYF
TRBJ1-5 TRBD1 TRBV2 . TGTGCCAGCAGTGAAGCGCTGACAGGGGAGGTGCCCCAGCATTTT CASSEALTGEVPQHF
TRBJ1-2 TRBD1 TRBV30 . TGTGCCTGGAGGGACAGGGACCGAGCTAACTATGGCTACACCTTC CAWRDRDRANYGYTF
TRBJ2-6 TRBD1 TRBV5-4 . TGTGCCAGCAGCTTGGACAGGGGATTGGGAGGGGCCAACGTCCTGACTTTC CASSLDRGLGGANVLTF
TRBJ2-7 . TRBV5-1 . TGCGCCAGCAGCTCCGGATGGACATCCGAGCAGTACTTC CASSSGWTSEQYF
TRBJ2-6 . TRBV21-1 once TGTGCCAGCAGCAGTTGTAGGGGGACAGGGGTTTTTGGGGCCAACGTCCTGACTTTC CASSSCRGTGVFGANVLTF
TRBJ2-7 . TRBV7-9 . TGTGCCAGCAGCTTGCAGGGGTGGGAGCAGTACTTC CASSLQGWEQYF
TRBJ2-1 TRBD2 TRBV3-1/TRBV3-2 . TGTGCCAGCAGCCAAGCCCTCCTACGGGGGGTCAGTGAGCAGTTCTTC CASSQALLRGVSEQFF
TRBJ1-1 . TRBV6-1 . TGTGCCAGCAGTGAAATCGGGGGGACTGAAGCTTTCTTT CASSEIGGTEAFF
TRBJ1-3 TRBD1 TRBV7-2 . TGTGCCAGCAGCTTAGAGGCCGGGACAGGAATCTCTGGAAACACCATATATTTT CASSLEAGTGISGNTIYF
TRBJ1-2 . TRBV14 . TGTGCCAGCAGCGATGGACAGCTAGCTAACTATGGCTACACCTTC CASSDGQLANYGYTF
TRBJ1-4 . TRBV27 . TGTGCCAGCAGTTTAATATCGCAGGATGAAAAACTGTTTTTT CASSLISQDEKLFF
TRBJ1-6 TRBD1 TRBV18 . TGTGCCAGCTCATTTTCGGGACAGGATAATTCACCCCTCCACTTT CASSFSGQDNSPLHF
TRBJ1-2 . TRBV21-1 once TGTGCCAGCAGCACCCGTGTTTCCGAGACAGCTAACTATGGCTACACCTTC CASSTRVSETANYGYTF
TRBJ1-2 TRBD1 TRBV15 . TGTGCCACCAGCAGAGGGGTGGACAGGGGAGACTTTGGCTACACCTTC CATSRGVDRGDFGYTF
TRBJ1-2 TRBD1 TRBV30 many TGTGCCTGCCCGGGGACAGTAGATGGCTACACCTTC CACPGTVDGYTF
TRBJ1-6 TRBD1 TRBV5-1 . TGCGCCAGCAGAACCGGGACAGTGAATAATTCACCCCTCCACTTT CASRTGTVNNSPLHF
TRBJ2-1 . TRBV27 . TGTGCCAGCTCCGGGACATTAACCCACAATGAGCAGTTCTTC CASSGTLTHNEQFF
TRBJ1-1 . TRBV9 . TGTGCCAGCAGCCCCCAGTCGGGAAACACTGAAGCTTTCTTT CASSPQSGNTEAFF
TRBJ1-2 TRBD1 TRBV2 . TGTGCCAGCTTAAGAGACAGGGTGACGGATGGCTACACCTTC CASLRDRVTDGYTF
TRBJ2-1 . TRBV5-1 . TGCGCCAGCAGCTTGGTGGCAGGGTTTAACAATGAGCAGTTCTTC CASSLVAGFNNEQFF
TRBJ2-1 TRBD1 TRBV5-5 . TGTGCCAGCAGCTTGGCACAGGGGGGCATCAATGAGCAGTTCTTC CASSLAQGGINEQFF
TRBJ1-1 TRBD1 TRBV11-3 . TGTGCCAGCAGCCTCGAAGGGGGCAAAGCTTTCTTT CASSLEGGKAFF
TRBJ1-1 . TRBV3-1/TRBV3-2 . TGTGCCAGCAGCCCTGGAAAGGGGGGGAGCACTGAAGCTTTCTTT CASSPGKGGSTEAFF
TRBJ2-1 . TRBV7-9 . TGTGCCAGCCAAGCCGGACTCGCGCCCTACAATGAGCAGTTCTTC CASQAGLAPYNEQFF
TRBJ2-3 . TRBV4-3 . TGCGCCAGCAGCCAAGATGGAGGAGGGGATACGCAGTATTTT CASSQDGGGDTQYF
TRBJ2-5 TRBD1 TRBV7-8 . TGTGCCAGCAGCTTACGACAGGGGTACCAAGAGACCCAGTACTTC CASSLRQGYQETQYF
TRBJ1-2 TRBD1 TRBV27 . TGTGCCACCCGCTGGGCAGGGGGGCACTATGGCTACACCTTC CATRWAGGHYGYTF
TRBJ2-1 TRBD1 TRBV24-1 few TGTGCCACGATGCCGGGACAGGGGAATGAGCAGTTCTTC CATMPGQGNEQFF
TRBJ2-2 . TRBV7-9 few TGTGCCAGCATCTCAAAAATACAGGGGAACACCGGGGAGCTGTTTTTT CASISKIQGNTGELFF
TRBJ2-1 TRBD1 TRBV10-1 few TGCGCCAGCCCCAGGGACAGGGGGCCATACAATGAGCAGTTCTTC CASPRDRGPYNEQFF
TRBJ2-5 TRBD1 TRBV19 . TGTGCCAGTAGTGGAAGACAGGGTCAAGAGACCCAGTACTTC CASSGRQGQETQYF
TRBJ1-1 . TRBV28 . TGTGCCAGCAGTGAACAGGGTTCGCACACTGAAGCTTTCTTT CASSEQGSHTEAFF
TRBJ1-2 . TRBV7-2 . TGTGCCAGCAGCCCACGGACAGATATTTATGGCTACACCTTC CASSPRTDIYGYTF
TRBJ2-5 TRBD2 TRBV5-1 . TGCGCCAGCAGCTTAACAGCGGGGGGGCAAGAGACCCAGTACTTC CASSLTAGGQETQYF
TRBJ2-3 . TRBV7-9 . TGTGCCAGCAGCTTACCGGGGGCAGATACGCAGTATTTT CASSLPGADTQYF